A selection of T cell receptor beta chains follows, all from one sample in a study of shared clonotypes between healthy human individuals. The protocol was immunoSEQ multiplex PCR, while the TCRdb copy is restricted to in-frame clones and leaves out a portion. This sample has approximately 2.5 million clones, with 93% found just once. Sequenced sample: naive CD4+ T cells from PBMCs. These receptors came from a man between 18 and 35 years old in good health. Some clones in this sample may be carry-over from other donors' samples. The CDR3 runs from the conserved cysteine through the conserved F or W. D genes are given only for firm matches. Rows may omit the clone size; those that give it use once, few, many or a size class.

j_call	clone_size	d_call	v_call	cdr3_nt	cdr3_aa
TRBJ2-2	-	-	TRBV11-3	TGTGCCAGCAGCTTAGACAGGGAGTACACCGGGGAGCTGTTTTTT	CASSLDREYTGELFF
TRBJ2-5	-	-	TRBV9	TGTGCCAGCAGCTCACCAGGGACGGCGGAGACCCAGTACTTC	CASSSPGTAETQYF
TRBJ2-7	-	-	TRBV28	TGTGCCAGCACCCCGGGACGAAACTCCTACGAGCAGTACTTC	CASTPGRNSYEQYF
TRBJ1-2	once	-	TRBV28	TGTGCCAGCAGTTCCCGGGATGGCTACACCTTC	CASSSRDGYTF
TRBJ2-1	-	-	TRBV21-1	TGTGCCAGCAGCAATGGGGACGGGAACAATGAGCAGTTCTTC	CASSNGDGNNEQFF
TRBJ2-1	-	-	TRBV28	TGTGCCAGCAGTTCTTCTGTTGGGGAGCAGTTCTTC	CASSSSVGEQFF
TRBJ1-4	-	-	TRBV27	TGTGCCAGCAGTTTAGTACAACGATCTAATGAAAAACTGTTTTTT	CASSLVQRSNEKLFF
TRBJ2-3	-	TRBD2	TRBV7-2	TGTGCCAGCAGCTTAGCACTAGCGGGAGGTACAGATACGCAGTATTTT	CASSLALAGGTDTQYF
TRBJ2-3	-	-	TRBV18	TGTGCCAGCTCACCACCGGGGGGCAAAGATACGCAGTATTTT	CASSPPGGKDTQYF
TRBJ2-2	few	TRBD2	TRBV29-1	TGCAGCGCCGCCCTAGCGGGGAGGAACACCGGGGAGCTGTTTTTT	CSAALAGRNTGELFF
TRBJ2-3	-	-	TRBV29-1	TGCAGCGTTGTCACAGTAACAGATACGCAGTATTTT	CSVVTVTDTQYF
TRBJ2-2	-	-	TRBV5-1	TGCGCCAGCAGCTTAGCTCGACAGGGAGGCACCGGGGAGCTGTTTTTT	CASSLARQGGTGELFF
TRBJ2-2	-	-	TRBV6-5	TGTGCCAGCGGAAACCGGGGTACCGGGGAGCTGTTTTTT	CASGNRGTGELFF
TRBJ2-7	-	TRBD2	TRBV6-5	TGTGCCAGCAGAACGACTAGCGGGAGTTTTTACGAGCAGTACTTC	CASRTTSGSFYEQYF
TRBJ2-5	-	TRBD2	TRBV9	TGTGCCAGCAGCTCCGGGACTAGCGGAGAGACCCAGTACTTC	CASSSGTSGETQYF
TRBJ2-2	-	TRBD1	TRBV18	TGTGCCAGCTCACCCTTCGGACAGGAGAACACCGGGGAGCTGTTTTTT	CASSPFGQENTGELFF
TRBJ2-7	-	-	TRBV5-1	TGCGCCAGCAGCCATGGGACGCCTGCCCCCTACGAGCAGTACTTC	CASSHGTPAPYEQYF
TRBJ2-5	-	-	TRBV6-5	TGTGCCAGCATGGCGGGGCGAAGGGAGACCCAGTACTTC	CASMAGRRETQYF
TRBJ1-5	-	-	TRBV2	TGTGCCAGCAGTGAAGGGCAGAAAGGCAATCAGCCCCAGCATTTT	CASSEGQKGNQPQHF
TRBJ2-5	-	TRBD1	TRBV6-1	TGTGCCAGCACCCCGACAGGGGACCCCCAAGAGACCCAGTACTTC	CASTPTGDPQETQYF
TRBJ2-5	-	-	TRBV9	TGTGCCAGCAGCGTAGCGGGACATCAAATAGAGACCCAGTACTTC	CASSVAGHQIETQYF
TRBJ2-1	-	-	TRBV7-9	TGTGCCAGCAGCTTGAGGTCGGTACCCGGGGGTTACAATGAGCAGTTCTTC	CASSLRSVPGGYNEQFF
TRBJ2-5	-	TRBD1	TRBV6-1	TGTGCCGTTGGGACAGCACCGTACCAAGAGACCCAGTACTTC	CAVGTAPYQETQYF
TRBJ2-3	-	TRBD2	TRBV28	TGTGCCAGCAGACGGACTAGCGGGACGACAGATACGCAGTATTTT	CASRRTSGTTDTQYF
TRBJ2-7	-	TRBD2	TRBV10-3	TGTGCCATCAGGAACACAGCGGGAGAGCTCGAGCAGTACTTC	CAIRNTAGELEQYF
TRBJ2-1	once	TRBD2	TRBV5-1	TGCGCCAGCACCCTGGAGCTAGCGGCATACAATGAGCAGTTCTTC	CASTLELAAYNEQFF
TRBJ1-2	-	TRBD1	TRBV7-9	TGTGCCAGCAGCGATACAGGGGGTATAGGAGATGGCTACACCTTC	CASSDTGGIGDGYTF
TRBJ2-1	-	-	TRBV28	TGTGCCAGCAGTTTCGCGGCTCTAGACTACAATGAGCAGTTCTTC	CASSFAALDYNEQFF
TRBJ2-7	-	-	TRBV6-1	TGTGCCAGCAGCCAACCTCTGGACAGAGCCTACGAGCAGTACTTC	CASSQPLDRAYEQYF
TRBJ1-1	-	TRBD1	TRBV7-2	TGTGCCAGCAGCCAGGGACAGGGGAACACTGAAGCTTTCTTT	CASSQGQGNTEAFF
TRBJ2-1	-	TRBD2	TRBV7-3	TGTGCCAGCAGCTTAACAGGGTGGACTAGCGGGAGAGGGTATGAGCAGTTCTTC	CASSLTGWTSGRGYEQFF
TRBJ2-1	-	TRBD2	TRBV18	TGTGCCAGCTCGCAGACTAGCGGGGGCGATGAGCAGTTCTTC	CASSQTSGGDEQFF
TRBJ2-7	few	-	TRBV6-6	TGTGCCAGCAGTTACTCGCCCTACGAGCAGTACTTC	CASSYSPYEQYF
TRBJ2-7	-	TRBD1	TRBV18	TGTGCCAGCTCACCCTCCGGACAGGGGTCCTACGAGCAGTACTTC	CASSPSGQGSYEQYF
TRBJ1-2	-	-	TRBV28	TGTGCCAGCGGCCGGGACCGTAACTATGGCTACACCTTC	CASGRDRNYGYTF
TRBJ2-7	-	TRBD1	TRBV15	TGTGCCACCAGCAGAGGAGGGGGCGTTGTTTCGTACGAGCAGTACTTC	CATSRGGGVVSYEQYF
TRBJ1-1	-	TRBD1	TRBV19	TGTGCCAGTAGTATTTTCCAGGGGGCTAGGACTGAAGCTTTCTTT	CASSIFQGARTEAFF
TRBJ2-7	-	TRBD1	TRBV6-5	TGTGCCAGCAGAACCGGGACAGGGATCTCCTACGAGCAGTACTTC	CASRTGTGISYEQYF
TRBJ2-7	-	-	TRBV10-3	TGTGCCATCAGTGAGGGGCAGGGAGAATGGTACGAGCAGTACTTC	CAISEGQGEWYEQYF
TRBJ2-2	-	TRBD2	TRBV7-7	TGTGCCAGCAGCTTGGCGGGGGACCGCACCGGGGAGCTGTTTTTT	CASSLAGDRTGELFF
TRBJ1-6	-	TRBD1	TRBV9	TGTGCCAGCAGCGTAGCAGCCCAACAGGGGGACTTTTCACCCCTCCACTTT	CASSVAAQQGDFSPLHF
TRBJ1-1	-	-	TRBV28	TGTGCCAGCTCACAAGGAGGGGCGATGAGGACCACTGAAGCTTTCTTT	CASSQGGAMRTTEAFF
TRBJ1-3	-	-	TRBV15	TGTGCCACCAGCAGAGATCCCAGGACCTCTGGAAACACCATATATTTT	CATSRDPRTSGNTIYF
TRBJ2-1	-	TRBD2	TRBV27	TGTGCCAGCAGTTTAAAGTCCGGGACTAGCGGGGGGCTCTACAATGAGCAGTTCTTC	CASSLKSGTSGGLYNEQFF
TRBJ1-5	-	-	TRBV27	TGTGCCAGCAGTCCACGGACCTTACCGGAGCAGCCCCAGCATTTT	CASSPRTLPEQPQHF
TRBJ2-1	-	TRBD1	TRBV5-1	TGCGCCAGCAGCTCCTACCCTGGGACAGGGGGGGTCAATGAGCAGTTCTTC	CASSSYPGTGGVNEQFF
TRBJ2-1	-	TRBD2	TRBV11-3	TGTGCCAGCAGCCCTGGGGGACTAGCGGGAGCTGACAATGAGCAGTTCTTC	CASSPGGLAGADNEQFF
TRBJ2-7	-	TRBD1	TRBV4-3	TGCGCCAGCAGCCAAGGGGGACAGGGAGCCTACGAGCAGTACTTC	CASSQGGQGAYEQYF
TRBJ2-7	once	-	TRBV5-1	TGCGCCAGCAGCTTGGTGCAGGGGATCTACGAGCAGTACTTC	CASSLVQGIYEQYF
TRBJ2-5	-	TRBD2	TRBV5-1	TGCGCCAGCAGCCCTCTAGCGGGGGGACCTCTCGACCAGTACTTC	CASSPLAGGPLDQYF
TRBJ2-5	-	-	TRBV28	TGTGCCAGCAGTTTATTTAGCAGAGGGGAAGAGACCCAGTACTTC	CASSLFSRGEETQYF
TRBJ2-7	-	TRBD2	TRBV5-5	TGTGCCAGCAGCTTGGCCGGGCTAGCGGGGTTCTACGAGCAGTACTTC	CASSLAGLAGFYEQYF
TRBJ1-5	-	TRBD1	TRBV5-1	TGCGCCAGCAGCGCGACAGGGGATAGCAATCAGCCCCAGCATTTT	CASSATGDSNQPQHF
TRBJ1-1	-	-	TRBV6-1	TGTGCCAGCAGTGTTCAGGCGGGGGGCGTCACTGAAGCTTTCTTT	CASSVQAGGVTEAFF
TRBJ2-1	once	TRBD2	TRBV27	TGTGCCAGCCGCAGGACTAGCGGGATCCATGAGCAGTTCTTC	CASRRTSGIHEQFF
TRBJ2-2	-	TRBD2	TRBV9	TGTGCCAGCAGCCCCTGGACTAGCGGGAGGGCGAACACCGGGGAGCTGTTTTTT	CASSPWTSGRANTGELFF
TRBJ1-3	-	-	TRBV9	TGTGCCAGCAGCGTAGGGGAGCTCTCTGGAAACACCATATATTTT	CASSVGELSGNTIYF